This T cell receptor beta chain was identified during a study of T cell responses to AZD1222 COVID-19 vaccine. Notes on the study in general: Baseline serostatus was positive in only a handful of AZD1222 recipients. The donors showed a predominance of white British ancestry and of females, with possible underestimation of clonal diversity.

The V end lost 6 bases, the J end lost 9 bases, and 12 bases lay between the germline ends. The germline V gene has CDR1 MDHEN and CDR2 SYDVKM. CDR3 length: 12 residues. Sequenced by immunoSEQ multiplex PCR; TCRdb stores in-frame clones only, minus some. This repertoire shows about 74,000 clones, under 95% found once; its top ten account for roughly 8%. Turning to this clone: Its cognate antigen is unknown.

V gene TRBV28 combines with J gene TRBJ1-5; D gene unclear. The sequenced sample was peripheral blood, obtained 28 days after the second AZD1222 dose. This TCR was sampled from an adult who received the AZD1222 COVID-19 vaccine. DNA for the CDR3: TGTGCCAGCAGCCTATTGGTAGGGCCCCAGCATTTT. This encodes CASSLLVGPQHF.